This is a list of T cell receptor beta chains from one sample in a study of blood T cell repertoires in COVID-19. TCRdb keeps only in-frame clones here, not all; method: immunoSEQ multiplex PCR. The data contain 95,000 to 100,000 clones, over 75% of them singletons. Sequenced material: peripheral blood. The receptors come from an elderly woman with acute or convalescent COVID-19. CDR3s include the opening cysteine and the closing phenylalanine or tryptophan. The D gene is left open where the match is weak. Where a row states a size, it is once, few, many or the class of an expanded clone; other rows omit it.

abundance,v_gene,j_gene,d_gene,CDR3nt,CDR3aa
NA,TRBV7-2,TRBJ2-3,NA,TGTGCCAGCAGCTTACCAAGCACAGATACGCAGTATTTT,CASSLPSTDTQYF
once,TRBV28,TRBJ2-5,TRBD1,TGTGCCAGCAGCTCCCCACCGGGACAGGGGTTCCAAGAGACCCAGTACTTC,CASSSPPGQGFQETQYF
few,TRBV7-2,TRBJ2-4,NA,TGTGCCAGCAGCTTCCAGGGGCTAGCCAAAAACATTCAGTACTTC,CASSFQGLAKNIQYF
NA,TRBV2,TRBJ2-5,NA,TGTGCCAGCAGTGAAGCGAGGCAGTCCCAAGAGACCCAGTACTTC,CASSEARQSQETQYF
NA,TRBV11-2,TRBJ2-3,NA,TGTGCCAGCAGCGCGGGACGGAGGAGCACAGATACGCAGTATTTT,CASSAGRRSTDTQYF
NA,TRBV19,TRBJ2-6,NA,TGTGCCAGTAGTATCGGCAGGGGAAAACGCCCTATAAGCTCTGGGGCCAACGTCCTGACTTTC,CASSIGRGKRPISSGANVLTF
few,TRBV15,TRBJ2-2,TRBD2,TGTGCCACCAGCAGAGATAGGTTAGAACTAGCGGCGAACACCGGGGAGCTGTTTTTT,CATSRDRLELAANTGELFF
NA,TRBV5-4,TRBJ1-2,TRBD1,TGTGCCAGCAGCTTTCCGGGACAGGGGCCTGGGAGGGGCTACACCTTC,CASSFPGQGPGRGYTF
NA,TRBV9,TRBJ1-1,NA,TGTGCCAGCAGCGTAGAAAGGGGCACTGAAGCTTTCTTT,CASSVERGTEAFF
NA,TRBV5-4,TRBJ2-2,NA,TGTGCCAGCAGCTTGACTAGCTCCACCGGGGAGCTGTTTTTT,CASSLTSSTGELFF
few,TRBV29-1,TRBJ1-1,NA,TGCAGCGTTGAAAGCCAGGCCAACACTGAAGCTTTCTTT,CSVESQANTEAFF